This T cell receptor (beta chain) originates from a study of vaccination effects on CD4 cells after COVID-19. About the study: Following the second dose by a median of 72 days, the post-vaccine samples were obtained. Every well housed about 1.8 million PBMC, which grew in culture alongside about 9.9 IU/ml IL-2 and about 10 ug/ml peptides.

This clone occurred a few times. Its antigen is currently unknown. Profiled with immunoSEQ multiplex PCR; TCRdb holds only in-frame clones, not every one. The sample shows approximately 57,000 clones, nearly 80% of them seen only once. Investigators separated out CD4+ T cells once around nine days of culture had passed. Everyone in the study got two shots of either the BNT162b2 or mRNA-1273 vaccine. IL-2 medium was substituted for half the medium on days 3 and 7. V lost 2 bases and J lost 0, with 14 bases in between. CDR3 length: 18 residues. Germline lookup yields CDR1 SEHNR and CDR2 FQNEAQ (reference sequence).

The specimen comprised CD4+ T cells from PBMCs cultured without peptide, sampled after COVID-19 vaccination. The sequence was obtained from a human donor who received a COVID-19 vaccine. The chain is built from TRBV7-9 and TRBJ1-6, with unresolved D. DNA of the CDR3: TGTGCCAGCAGCTTAAAGGCAGGCGAAAGCTCCTATAATTCACCCCTCCACTTT. Protein: CASSLKAGESSYNSPLHF. Filled out from reference TRBV7-9 and TRBJ1-6, the complete variable domain reads DTGVSQNPRHKITKRGQNVTFRCDPISEHNRLYWYRQTLGQGPEFLTYFQNEAQLEKSRLLSDRFSAERPKGSFSTLEIQRTEQGDSAMYLCASSLKAGESSYNSPLHFGNGTRLTVT.